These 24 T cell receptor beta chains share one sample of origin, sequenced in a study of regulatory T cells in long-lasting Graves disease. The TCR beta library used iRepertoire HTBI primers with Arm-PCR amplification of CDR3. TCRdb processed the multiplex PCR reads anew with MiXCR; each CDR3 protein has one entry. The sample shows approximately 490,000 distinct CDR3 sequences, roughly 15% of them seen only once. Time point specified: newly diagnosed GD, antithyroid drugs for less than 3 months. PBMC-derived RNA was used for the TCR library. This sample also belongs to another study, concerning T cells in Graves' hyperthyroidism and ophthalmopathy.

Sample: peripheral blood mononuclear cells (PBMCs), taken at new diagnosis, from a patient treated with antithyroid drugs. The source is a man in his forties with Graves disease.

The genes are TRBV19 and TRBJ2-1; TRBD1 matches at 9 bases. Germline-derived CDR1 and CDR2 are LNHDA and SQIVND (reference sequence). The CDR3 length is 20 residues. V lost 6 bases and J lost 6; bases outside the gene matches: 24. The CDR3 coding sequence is TGTGCCAGTAGCGACCTCGGACAGGGGCGAACAAAACACGCCATCAATGAGCAGTTCTTC. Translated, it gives CASSDLGQGRTKHAINEQFF.

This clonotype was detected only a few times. CDR3 region: CASSRGLAGGSEQFF. The CDR3 DNA reads TGCGCCAGCAGCCGGGGACTAGCGGGAGGGAGTGAGCAGTTCTTC. The chain has TRBV5-1 and TRBJ2-1; 16 positions agree with TRBD2. CDR3 length: 15 residues. The J segment lost 9 bases and the V segment lost 4 bases, leaving 4 bases of the junction unmatched. Germline values: CDR1 SGHRS, CDR2 YFSETQ.

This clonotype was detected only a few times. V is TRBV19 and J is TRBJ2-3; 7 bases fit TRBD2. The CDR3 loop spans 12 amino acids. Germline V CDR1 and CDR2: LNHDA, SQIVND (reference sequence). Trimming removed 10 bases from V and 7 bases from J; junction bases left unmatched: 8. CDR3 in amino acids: CATGEGLYTQYF. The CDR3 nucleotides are TGTGCCACCGGGGAGGGGCTGTATACGCAGTATTTT.

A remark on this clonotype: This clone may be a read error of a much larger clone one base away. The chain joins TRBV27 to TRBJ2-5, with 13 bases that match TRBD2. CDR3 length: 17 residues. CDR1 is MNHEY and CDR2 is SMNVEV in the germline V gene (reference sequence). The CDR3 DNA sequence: TGTGCCAACAGTCCCCGGACTAGCGGGAGACATCGGGAGACCCAGTACTTC. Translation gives CANSPRTSGRHRETQYF.

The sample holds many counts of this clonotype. Written as DNA, the CDR3 is TGCGCCAGCAGCCGCGGGACGTATGACTACGAGCAGTACTTC. Its protein product is CASSRGTYDYEQYF. The chain recombines TRBV5-1 with TRBJ2-7; a weak D match, TRBD2 (6 bases). CDR3 length: 14 amino acids. In germline, CDR1 is SGHRS, CDR2 YFSETQ. The V end was cut by 4 bases, the J end by 3 bases, with 14 bases between.

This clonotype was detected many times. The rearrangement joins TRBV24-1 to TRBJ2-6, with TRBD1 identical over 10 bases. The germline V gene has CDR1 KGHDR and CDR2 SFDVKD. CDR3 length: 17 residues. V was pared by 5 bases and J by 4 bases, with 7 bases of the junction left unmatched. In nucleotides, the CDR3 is TGTGCCACCAGTGGAGGGACAGGGGTAGCGGGGGCCAACGTCCTGACTTTC. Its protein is CATSGGTGVAGANVLTF.

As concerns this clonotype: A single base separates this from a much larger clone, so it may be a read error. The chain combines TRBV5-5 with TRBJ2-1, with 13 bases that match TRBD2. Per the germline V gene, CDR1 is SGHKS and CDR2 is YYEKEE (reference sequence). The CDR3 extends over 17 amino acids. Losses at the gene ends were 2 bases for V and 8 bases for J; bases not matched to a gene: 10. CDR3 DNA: TGTGCCAGCAGCTTAGCGGGCACTAGCGGGAGGGGCGATGAGCAGTTCTTC. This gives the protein CASSLAGTSGRGDEQFF.

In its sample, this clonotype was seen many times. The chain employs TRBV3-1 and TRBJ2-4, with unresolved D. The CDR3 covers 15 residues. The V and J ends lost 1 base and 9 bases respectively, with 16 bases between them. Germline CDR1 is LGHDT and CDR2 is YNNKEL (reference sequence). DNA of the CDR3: TGTGCCAGCAGCCAAGTCGCCGGGTTTGAGAGCATTCAGTACTTC. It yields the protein CASSQVAGFESIQYF.

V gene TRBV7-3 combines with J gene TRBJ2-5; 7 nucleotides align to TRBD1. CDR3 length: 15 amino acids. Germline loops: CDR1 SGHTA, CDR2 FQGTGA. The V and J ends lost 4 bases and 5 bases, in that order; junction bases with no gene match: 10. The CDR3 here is CASSYPRTGRETQYF. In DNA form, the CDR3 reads TGTGCCAGCAGCTACCCAAGGACAGGAAGGGAGACCCAGTACTTC. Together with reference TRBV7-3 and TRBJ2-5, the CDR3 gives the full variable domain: GAGVSQTPSNKVTEKGKYVELRCDPISGHTALYWYRQSLGQGPEFLIYFQGTGAADDSGLPNDRFFAVRPEGSVSTLKIQRTERGDSAVYLCASSYPRTGRETQYFGPGTRLLVL.

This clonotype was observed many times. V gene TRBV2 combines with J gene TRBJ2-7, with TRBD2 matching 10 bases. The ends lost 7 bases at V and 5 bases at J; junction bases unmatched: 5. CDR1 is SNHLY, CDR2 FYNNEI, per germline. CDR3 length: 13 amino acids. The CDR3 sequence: CASKIAGGHEQYF. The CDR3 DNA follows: TGTGCCAGCAAGATAGCGGGAGGCCACGAGCAGTACTTC.

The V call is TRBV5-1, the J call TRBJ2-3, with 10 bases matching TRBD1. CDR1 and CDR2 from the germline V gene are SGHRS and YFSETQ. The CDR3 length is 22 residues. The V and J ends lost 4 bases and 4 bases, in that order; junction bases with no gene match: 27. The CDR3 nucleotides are TGCGCCAGCAGCCCTAGGGGACAGGGGACCGGAGTTGGCGCGGGAGGAGCAGATACGCAGTATTTT. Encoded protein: CASSPRGQGTGVGAGGADTQYF.

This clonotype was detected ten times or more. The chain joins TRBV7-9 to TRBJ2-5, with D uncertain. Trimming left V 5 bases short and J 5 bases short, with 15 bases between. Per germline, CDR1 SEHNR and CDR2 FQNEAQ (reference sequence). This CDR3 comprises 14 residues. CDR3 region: CASSPTRLEETQYF. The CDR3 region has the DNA TGTGCCAGCAGCCCCACCCGGCTAGAGGAGACCCAGTACTTC.

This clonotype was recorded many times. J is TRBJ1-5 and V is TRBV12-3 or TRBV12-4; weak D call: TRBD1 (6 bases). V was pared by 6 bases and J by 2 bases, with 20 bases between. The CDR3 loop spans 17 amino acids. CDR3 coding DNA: TGTGCCAGCAGCCTAAAGTTGACAGGAGTAGGCAATCAGCCCCAGCATTTT. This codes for CASSLKLTGVGNQPQHF.

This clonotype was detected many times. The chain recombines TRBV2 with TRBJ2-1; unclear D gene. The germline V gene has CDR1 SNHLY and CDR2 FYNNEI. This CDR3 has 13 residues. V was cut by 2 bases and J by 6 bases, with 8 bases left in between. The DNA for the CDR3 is TGTGCCAGCAGTGAATTGGGCCCCAATGAGCAGTTCTTC. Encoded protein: CASSELGPNEQFF.

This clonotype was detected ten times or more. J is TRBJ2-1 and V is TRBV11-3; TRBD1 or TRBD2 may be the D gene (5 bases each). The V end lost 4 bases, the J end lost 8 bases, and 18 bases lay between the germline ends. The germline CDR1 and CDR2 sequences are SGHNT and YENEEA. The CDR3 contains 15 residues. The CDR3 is CASSSGTRTVDEQFF. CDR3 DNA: TGTGCCAGCAGCTCGGGGACCCGCACGGTGGATGAGCAGTTCTTC.

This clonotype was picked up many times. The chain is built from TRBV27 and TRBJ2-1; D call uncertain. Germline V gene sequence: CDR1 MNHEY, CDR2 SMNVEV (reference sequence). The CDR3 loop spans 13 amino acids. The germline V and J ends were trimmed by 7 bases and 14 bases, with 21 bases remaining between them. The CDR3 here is CASMGNGLTVEFF. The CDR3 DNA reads TGTGCCAGCATGGGGAATGGGCTGACCGTCGAGTTCTTC.

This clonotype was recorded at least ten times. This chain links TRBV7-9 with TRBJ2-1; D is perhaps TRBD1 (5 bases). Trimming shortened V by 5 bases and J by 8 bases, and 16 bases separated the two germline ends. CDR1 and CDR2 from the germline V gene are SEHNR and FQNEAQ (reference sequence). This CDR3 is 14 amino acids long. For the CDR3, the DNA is TGTGCCAGCAGCCGGATAAGGGGTATCGATGAGCAGTTCTTC. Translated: CASSRIRGIDEQFF.

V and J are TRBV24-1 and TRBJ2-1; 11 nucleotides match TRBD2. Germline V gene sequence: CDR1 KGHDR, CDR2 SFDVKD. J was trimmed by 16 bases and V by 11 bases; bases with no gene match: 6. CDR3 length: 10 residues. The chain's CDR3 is CAIYLAGGFF. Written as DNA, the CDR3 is TGTGCCATCTATCTAGCGGGAGGTTTCTTC.

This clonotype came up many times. CDR3: CASSDTGELFF. CDR3 sequence (DNA): TGTGCCAGCAGTGACACCGGGGAGCTGTTTTTT. This chain connects TRBV3-1 to TRBJ2-2; D gene unclear. The length of the CDR3 is 11 residues. V dropped 6 bases and J dropped 3 bases, with 2 bases sitting between them. Germline CDR1 is LGHDT and CDR2 is YNNKEL (reference sequence).

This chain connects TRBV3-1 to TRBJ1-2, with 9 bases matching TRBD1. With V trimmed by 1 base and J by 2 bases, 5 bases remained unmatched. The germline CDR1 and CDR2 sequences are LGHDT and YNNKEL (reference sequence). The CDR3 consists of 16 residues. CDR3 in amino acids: CASSQVGQGPNYGYTF. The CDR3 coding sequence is TGTGCCAGCAGCCAAGTGGGACAGGGCCCCAACTATGGCTACACCTTC.

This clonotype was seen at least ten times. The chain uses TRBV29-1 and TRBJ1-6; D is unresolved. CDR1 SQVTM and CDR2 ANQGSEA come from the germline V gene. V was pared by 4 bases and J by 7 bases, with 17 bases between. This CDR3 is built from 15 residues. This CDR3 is CSVVSRFFRNSPLHF. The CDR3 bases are TGCAGCGTTGTCTCTCGGTTTTTCCGGAATTCACCCCTCCACTTT.

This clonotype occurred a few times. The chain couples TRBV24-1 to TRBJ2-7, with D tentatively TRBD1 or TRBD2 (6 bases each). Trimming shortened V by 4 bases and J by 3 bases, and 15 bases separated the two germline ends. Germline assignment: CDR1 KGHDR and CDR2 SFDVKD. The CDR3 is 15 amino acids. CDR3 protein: CATSDPRTAGYEQYF. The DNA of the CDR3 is TGTGCCACCAGTGACCCAAGGACAGCGGGCTACGAGCAGTACTTC.

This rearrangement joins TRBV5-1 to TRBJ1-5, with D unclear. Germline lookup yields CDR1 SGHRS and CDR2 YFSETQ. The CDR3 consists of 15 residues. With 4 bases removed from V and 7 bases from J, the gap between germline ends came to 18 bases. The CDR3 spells CASSPGEGGWQPQHF. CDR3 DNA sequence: TGCGCCAGCAGCCCGGGAGAGGGAGGTTGGCAGCCCCAGCATTTT.

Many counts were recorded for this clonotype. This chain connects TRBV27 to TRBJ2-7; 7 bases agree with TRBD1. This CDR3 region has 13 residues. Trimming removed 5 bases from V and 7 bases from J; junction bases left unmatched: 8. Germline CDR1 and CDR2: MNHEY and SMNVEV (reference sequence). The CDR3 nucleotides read TGTGCCAGCAGTCCAGCGACAGGGCGGGAGCAGTACTTC. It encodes CASSPATGREQYF.